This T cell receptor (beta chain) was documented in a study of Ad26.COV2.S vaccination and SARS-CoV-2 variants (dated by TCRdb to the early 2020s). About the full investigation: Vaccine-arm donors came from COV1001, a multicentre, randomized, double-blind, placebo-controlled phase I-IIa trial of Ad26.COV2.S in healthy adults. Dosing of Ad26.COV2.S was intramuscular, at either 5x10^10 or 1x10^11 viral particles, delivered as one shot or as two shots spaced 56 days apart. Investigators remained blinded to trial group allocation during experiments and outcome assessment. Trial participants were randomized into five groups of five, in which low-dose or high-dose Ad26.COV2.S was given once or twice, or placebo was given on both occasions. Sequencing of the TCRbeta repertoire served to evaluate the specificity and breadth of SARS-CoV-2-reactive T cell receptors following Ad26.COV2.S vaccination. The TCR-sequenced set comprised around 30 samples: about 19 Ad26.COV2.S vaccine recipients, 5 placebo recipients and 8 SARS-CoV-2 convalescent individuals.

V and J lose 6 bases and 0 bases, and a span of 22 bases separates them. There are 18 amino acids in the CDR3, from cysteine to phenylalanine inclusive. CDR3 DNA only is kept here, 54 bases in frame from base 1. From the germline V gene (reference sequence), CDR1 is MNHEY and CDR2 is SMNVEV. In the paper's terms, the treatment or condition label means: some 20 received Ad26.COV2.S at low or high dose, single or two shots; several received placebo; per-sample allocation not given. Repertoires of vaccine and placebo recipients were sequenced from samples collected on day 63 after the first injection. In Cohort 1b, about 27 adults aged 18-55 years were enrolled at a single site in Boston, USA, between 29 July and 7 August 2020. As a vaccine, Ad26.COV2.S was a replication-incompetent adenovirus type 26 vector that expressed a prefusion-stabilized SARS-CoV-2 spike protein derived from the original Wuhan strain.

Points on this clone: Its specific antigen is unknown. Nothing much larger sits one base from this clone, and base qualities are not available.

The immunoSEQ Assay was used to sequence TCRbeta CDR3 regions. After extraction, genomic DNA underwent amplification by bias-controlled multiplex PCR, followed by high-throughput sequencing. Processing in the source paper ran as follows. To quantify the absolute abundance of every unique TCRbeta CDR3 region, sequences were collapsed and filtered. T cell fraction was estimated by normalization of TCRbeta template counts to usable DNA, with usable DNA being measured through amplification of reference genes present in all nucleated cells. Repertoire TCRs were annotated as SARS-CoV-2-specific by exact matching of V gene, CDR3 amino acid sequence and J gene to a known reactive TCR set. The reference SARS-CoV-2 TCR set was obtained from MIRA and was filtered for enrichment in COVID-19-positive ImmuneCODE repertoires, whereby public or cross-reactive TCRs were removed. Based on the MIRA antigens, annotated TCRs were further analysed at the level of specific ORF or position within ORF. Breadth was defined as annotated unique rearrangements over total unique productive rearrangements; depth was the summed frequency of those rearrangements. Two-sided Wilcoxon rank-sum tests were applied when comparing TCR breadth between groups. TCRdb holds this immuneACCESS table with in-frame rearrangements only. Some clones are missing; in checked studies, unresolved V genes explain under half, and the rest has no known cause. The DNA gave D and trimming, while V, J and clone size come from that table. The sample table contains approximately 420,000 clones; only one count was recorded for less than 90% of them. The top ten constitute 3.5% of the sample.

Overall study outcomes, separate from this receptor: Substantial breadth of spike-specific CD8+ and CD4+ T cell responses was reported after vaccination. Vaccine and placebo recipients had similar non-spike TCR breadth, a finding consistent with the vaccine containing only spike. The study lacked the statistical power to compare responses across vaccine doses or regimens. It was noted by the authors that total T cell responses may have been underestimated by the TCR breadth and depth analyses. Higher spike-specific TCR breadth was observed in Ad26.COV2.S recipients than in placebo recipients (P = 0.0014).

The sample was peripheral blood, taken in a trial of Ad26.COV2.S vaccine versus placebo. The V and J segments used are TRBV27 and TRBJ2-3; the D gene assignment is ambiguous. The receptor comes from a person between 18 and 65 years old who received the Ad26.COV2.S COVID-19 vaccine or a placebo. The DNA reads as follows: TGTGCCAGCAGCCGAGATACGGACCCCCATACTAGCACAGATACGCAGTATTTT. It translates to CASSRDTDPHTSTDTQYF.